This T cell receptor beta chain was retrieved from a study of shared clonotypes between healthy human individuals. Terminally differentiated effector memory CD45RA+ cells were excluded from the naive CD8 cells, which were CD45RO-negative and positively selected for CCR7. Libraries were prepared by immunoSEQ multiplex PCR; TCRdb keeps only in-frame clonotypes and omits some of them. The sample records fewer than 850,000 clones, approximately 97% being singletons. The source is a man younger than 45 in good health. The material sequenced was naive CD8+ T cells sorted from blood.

CDR3 DNA sequence: TGCGCCAGCAGCCAAGATCAAGGGGCTGAATACGAGCAGTACTTC. Translating gives CASSQDQGAEYEQYF. The chain joins TRBV4-3 to TRBJ2-7, with D possibly matching TRBD1 (5 bases). The V gene's germline CDR1 is LGHNA and CDR2 YSLEER. V was cut by 0 bases and J by 4 bases, with 13 bases left in between. The length of the CDR3 is 15 residues.